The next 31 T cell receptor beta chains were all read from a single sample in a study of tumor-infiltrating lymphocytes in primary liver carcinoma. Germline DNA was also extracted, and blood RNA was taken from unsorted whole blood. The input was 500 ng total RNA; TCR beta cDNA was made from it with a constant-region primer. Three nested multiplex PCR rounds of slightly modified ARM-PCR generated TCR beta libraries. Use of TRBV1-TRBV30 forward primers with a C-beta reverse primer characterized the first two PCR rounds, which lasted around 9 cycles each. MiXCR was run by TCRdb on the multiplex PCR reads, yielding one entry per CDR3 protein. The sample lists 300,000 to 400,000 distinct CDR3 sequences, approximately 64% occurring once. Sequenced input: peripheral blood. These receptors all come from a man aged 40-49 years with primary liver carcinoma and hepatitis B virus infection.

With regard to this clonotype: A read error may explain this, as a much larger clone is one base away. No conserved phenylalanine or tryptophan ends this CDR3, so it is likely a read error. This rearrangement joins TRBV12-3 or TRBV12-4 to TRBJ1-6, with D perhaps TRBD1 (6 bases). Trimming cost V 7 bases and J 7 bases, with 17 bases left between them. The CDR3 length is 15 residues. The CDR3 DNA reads TGTGCCAGCAAGTTATTTTTGAGGGGGAATTCACCCCTCCACCTT. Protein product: CASKLFLRGNSPLHL.

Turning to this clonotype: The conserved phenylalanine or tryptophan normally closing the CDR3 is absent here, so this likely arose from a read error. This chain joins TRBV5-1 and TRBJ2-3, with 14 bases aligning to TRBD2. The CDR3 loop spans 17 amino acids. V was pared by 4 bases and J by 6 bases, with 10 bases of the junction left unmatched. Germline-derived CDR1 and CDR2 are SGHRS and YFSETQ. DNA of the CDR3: TGCGCCAGCAGCGTGGGACTAGCGGGAGCTTTAGATGATACGCAGTATTTA. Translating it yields CASSVGLAGALDDTQYL.

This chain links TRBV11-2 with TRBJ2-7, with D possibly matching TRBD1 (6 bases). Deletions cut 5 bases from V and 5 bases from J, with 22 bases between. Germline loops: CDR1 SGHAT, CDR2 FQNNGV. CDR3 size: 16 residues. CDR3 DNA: TGTGCCAGCAGCAAGACCGGTGACAGGAAGTCGAACGAGCAGTACTTC. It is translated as CASSKTGDRKSNEQYF.

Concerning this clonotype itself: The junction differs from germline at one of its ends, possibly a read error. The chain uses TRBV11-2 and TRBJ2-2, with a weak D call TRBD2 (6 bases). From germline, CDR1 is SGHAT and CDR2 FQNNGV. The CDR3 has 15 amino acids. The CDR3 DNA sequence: TGTGCCAGCAGCGTAACCGGACATGGCGGCCGGGAGCTGTTCTTT. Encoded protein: CASSVTGHGGRELFF.

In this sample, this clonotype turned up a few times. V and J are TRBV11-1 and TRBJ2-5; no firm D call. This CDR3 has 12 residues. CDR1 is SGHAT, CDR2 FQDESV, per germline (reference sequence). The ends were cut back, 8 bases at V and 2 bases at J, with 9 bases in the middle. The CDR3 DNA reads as TGTGCCAGCGGTGACGGACAAGAGACCCAGTACTTC. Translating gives CASGDGQETQYF.

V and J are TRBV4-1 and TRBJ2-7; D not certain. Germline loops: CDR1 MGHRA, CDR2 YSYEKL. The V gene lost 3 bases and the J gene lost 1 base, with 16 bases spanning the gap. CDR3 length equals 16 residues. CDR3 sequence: CASSQDWAGESYEQYF. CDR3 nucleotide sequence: TGCGCCAGCAGCCAGGATTGGGCAGGCGAGTCCTACGAGCAGTACTTC.

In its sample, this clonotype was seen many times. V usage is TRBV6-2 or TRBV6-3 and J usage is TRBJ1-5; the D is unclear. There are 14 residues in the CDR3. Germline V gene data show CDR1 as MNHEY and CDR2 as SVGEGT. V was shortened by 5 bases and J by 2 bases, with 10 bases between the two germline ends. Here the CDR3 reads CASSTTMRNQPQHF. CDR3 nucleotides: TGTGCCAGCAGTACGACAATGCGCAATCAGCCCCAGCATTTT.

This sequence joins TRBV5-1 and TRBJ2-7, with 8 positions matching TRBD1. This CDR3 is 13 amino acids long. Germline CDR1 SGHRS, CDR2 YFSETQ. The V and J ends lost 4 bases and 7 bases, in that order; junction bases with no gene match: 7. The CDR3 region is CASSPGQGGEQYF. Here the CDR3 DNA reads TGCGCCAGCAGCCCAGGACAGGGTGGGGAGCAGTACTTC. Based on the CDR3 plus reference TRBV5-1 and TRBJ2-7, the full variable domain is KAGVTQTPRYLIKTRGQQVTLSCSPISGHRSVSWYQQTPGQGLQFLFEYFSETQRNKGNFPGRFSGRQFSNSRSEMNVSTLELGDSALYLCASSPGQGGEQYFGPGTRLTVT.

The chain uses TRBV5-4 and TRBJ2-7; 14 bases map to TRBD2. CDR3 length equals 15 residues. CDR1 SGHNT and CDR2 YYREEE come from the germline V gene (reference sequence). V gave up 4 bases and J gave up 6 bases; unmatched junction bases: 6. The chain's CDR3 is CASSRGLAGVIEQYF. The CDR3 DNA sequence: TGTGCCAGCAGCAGGGGACTAGCGGGAGTAATCGAGCAGTACTTC.

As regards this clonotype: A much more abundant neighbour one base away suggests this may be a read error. The DNA for the CDR3 is TGTGCCAGCAGCCAGGGGCTTTTAAGGGGGAACACTGAAGCTTTCTTT. Translating gives CASSQGLLRGNTEAFF. The rearrangement links TRBV4-2 to TRBJ1-1, with D tentatively TRBD1 (5 bases). CDR3 length: 16 residues. The V end was cut by 3 bases, the J end by 1 base, with 15 bases between. Germline CDR1 LGHNA, CDR2 YNFKEQ.

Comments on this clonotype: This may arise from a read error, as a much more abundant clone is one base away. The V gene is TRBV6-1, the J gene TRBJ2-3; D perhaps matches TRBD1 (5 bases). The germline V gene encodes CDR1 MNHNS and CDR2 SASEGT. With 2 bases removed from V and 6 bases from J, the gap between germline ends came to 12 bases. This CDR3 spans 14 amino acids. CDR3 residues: CASSETLGVDTQYF. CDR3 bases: TGTGCCAGCAGTGAAACCCTAGGGGTGGATACGCAGTATTTT.

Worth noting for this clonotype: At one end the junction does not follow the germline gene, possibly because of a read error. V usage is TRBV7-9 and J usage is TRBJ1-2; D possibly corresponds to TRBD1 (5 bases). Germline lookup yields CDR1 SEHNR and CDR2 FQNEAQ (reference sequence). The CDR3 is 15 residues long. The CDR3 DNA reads TGTGCCAGCAGCTTGCTGGTGAGGGGCAACTATAGCTACACCTTC. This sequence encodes CASSLLVRGNYSYTF.

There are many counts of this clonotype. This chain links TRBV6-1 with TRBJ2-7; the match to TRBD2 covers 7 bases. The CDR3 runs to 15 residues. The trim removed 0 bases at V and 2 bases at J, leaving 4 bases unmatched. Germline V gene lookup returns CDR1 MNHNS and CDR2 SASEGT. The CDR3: CASSEAASGTYEQYF. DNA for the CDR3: TGTGCCAGCAGTGAAGCGGCTAGCGGCACCTACGAGCAGTACTTC.

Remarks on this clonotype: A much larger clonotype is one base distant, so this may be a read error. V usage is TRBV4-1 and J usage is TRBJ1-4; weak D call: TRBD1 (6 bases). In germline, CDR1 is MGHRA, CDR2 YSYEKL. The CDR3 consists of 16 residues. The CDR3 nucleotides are TGCGCCAGCAGCCACCTCCCCGGGACAAAGAATGGAAAACTGTTTTTT. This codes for CASSHLPGTKNGKLFF.

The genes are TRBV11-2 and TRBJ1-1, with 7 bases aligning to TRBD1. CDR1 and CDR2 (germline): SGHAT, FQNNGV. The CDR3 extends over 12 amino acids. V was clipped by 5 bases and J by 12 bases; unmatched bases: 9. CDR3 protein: CASSRSDRKSFF. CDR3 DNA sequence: TGTGCCAGCAGCCGGTCGGACAGGAAATCTTTCTTT.

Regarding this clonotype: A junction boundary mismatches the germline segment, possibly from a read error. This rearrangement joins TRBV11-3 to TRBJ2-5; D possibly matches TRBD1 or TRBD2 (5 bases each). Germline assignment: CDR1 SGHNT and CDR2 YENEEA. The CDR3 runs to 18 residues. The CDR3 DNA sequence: TGTGCCAGCAGCCCCAAGAAGATGCTCAGGGACCACCATGAGACCCAGTACTTC. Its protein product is CASSPKKMLRDHHETQYF.

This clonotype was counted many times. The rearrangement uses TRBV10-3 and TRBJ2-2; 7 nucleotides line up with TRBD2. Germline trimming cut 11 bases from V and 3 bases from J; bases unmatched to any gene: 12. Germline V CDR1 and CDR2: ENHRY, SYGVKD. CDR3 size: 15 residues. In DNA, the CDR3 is TGTGCCGCTCAAGGAGGGGACTATCACACCGGGGAGCTGTTTTTT. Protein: CAAQGGDYHTGELFF.

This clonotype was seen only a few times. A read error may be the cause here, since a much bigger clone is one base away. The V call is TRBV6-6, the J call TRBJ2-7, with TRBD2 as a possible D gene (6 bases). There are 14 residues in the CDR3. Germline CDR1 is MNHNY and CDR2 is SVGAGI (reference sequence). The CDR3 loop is CVSRRGTSEYEQYF. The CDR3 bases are TGTGTCAGCAGACGCGGGACTTCTGAATACGAGCAGTACTTC.

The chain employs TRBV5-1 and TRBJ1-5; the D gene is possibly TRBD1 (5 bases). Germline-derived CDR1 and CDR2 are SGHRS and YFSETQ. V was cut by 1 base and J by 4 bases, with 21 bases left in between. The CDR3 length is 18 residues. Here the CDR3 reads CASSLTSGFIPTNQPQHF. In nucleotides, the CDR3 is TGCGCCAGCAGCTTGACCTCAGGGTTTATCCCTACGAATCAGCCCCAGCATTTT.

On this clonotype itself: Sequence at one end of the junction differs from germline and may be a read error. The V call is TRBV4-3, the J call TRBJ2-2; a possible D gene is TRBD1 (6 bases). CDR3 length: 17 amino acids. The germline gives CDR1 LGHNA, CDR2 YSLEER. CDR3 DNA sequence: TGCGTCAGCAGCCAGGGGTCCGGGACCACGAACACCGGAGAGCTGTTTTTT. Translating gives CVSSQGSGTTNTGELFF.

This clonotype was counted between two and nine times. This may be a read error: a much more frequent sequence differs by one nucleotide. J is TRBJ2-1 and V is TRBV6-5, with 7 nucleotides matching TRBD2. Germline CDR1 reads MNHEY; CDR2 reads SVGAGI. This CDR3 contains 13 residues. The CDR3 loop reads CASSPRDYNGQFF. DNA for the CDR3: TGTGCCAGCAGTCCCCGGGACTACAATGGGCAGTTCTTC.

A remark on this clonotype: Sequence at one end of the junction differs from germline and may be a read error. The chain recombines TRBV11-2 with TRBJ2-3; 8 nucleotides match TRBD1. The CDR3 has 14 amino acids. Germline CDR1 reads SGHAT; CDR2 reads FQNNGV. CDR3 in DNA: TGTGCCAGCAGCCCGGGACAGGCCACAGATACACAGTATTTT. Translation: CASSPGQATDTQYF.

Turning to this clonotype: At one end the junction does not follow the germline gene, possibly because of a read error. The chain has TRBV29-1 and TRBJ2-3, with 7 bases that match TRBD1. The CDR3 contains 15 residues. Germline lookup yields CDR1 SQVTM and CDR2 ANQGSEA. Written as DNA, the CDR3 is TGCAGCATTGAAACCCGGGACAGAGGGTCAGATACGCAGTATTTT. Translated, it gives CSIETRDRGSDTQYF.

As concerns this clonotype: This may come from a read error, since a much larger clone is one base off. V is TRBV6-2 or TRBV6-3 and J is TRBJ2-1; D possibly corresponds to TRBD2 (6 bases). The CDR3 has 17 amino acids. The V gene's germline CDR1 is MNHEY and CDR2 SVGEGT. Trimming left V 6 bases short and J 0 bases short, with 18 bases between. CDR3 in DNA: TGTGCCAGCAGCCCTCCACGGGAGAAAAGCTCCTACAATGAGCAGTTCTTC. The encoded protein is CASSPPREKSSYNEQFF.

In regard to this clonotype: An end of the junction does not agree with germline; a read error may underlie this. The CDR3 protein is CAISESAGTSVYNEHFF. The CDR3 DNA reads TGTGCCATCAGTGAGTCGGCCGGGACTAGTGTCTACAATGAGCACTTCTTC. The chain employs TRBV10-3 and TRBJ2-1, with 8 bases matching TRBD2. CDR1 and CDR2 (germline): ENHRY, SYGVKD. The CDR3 covers 17 residues.

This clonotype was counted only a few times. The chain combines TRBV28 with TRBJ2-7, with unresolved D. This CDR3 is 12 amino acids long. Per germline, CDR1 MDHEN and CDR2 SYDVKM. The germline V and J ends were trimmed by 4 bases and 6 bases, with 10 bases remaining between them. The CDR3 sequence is CASSSPWGEQYF. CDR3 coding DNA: TGTGCCAGCAGTTCCCCGTGGGGCGAGCAGTACTTC.

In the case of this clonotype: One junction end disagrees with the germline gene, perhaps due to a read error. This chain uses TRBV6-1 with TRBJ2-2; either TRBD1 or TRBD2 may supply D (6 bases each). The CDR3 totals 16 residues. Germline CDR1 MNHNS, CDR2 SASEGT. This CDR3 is CASREATGAGTGELFF. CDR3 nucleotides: TGTGCCAGCCGTGAAGCTACGGGGGCGGGTACCGGGGAGCTGTTTTTT.

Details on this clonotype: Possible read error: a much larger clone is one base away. Written as DNA, the CDR3 is TGCGCCAGCAGTCACACCGAAGGTAATGAGCAGTTCTTC. It codes for CASSHTEGNEQFF. This chain connects TRBV4-1 to TRBJ2-1; D ambiguous. The V gene lost 6 bases and the J gene lost 7 bases, with 13 bases spanning the gap. Germline-derived CDR1 and CDR2 are MGHRA and YSYEKL. This CDR3 is 13 amino acids long.

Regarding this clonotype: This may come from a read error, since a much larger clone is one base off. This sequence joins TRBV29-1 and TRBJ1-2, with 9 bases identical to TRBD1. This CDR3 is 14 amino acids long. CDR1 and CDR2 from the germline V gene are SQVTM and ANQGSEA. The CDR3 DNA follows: TGCGGCGTTGGGGGACAGGGCAGTAACTATGGCTACACCTTC. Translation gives CGVGGQGSNYGYTF.

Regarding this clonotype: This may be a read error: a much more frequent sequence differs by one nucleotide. The CDR3 reads CSVDRTDQEAQYF. CDR3 nucleotide sequence: TGCAGCGTTGACCGGACGGACCAAGAGGCCCAGTACTTC. V usage is TRBV29-1 and J usage is TRBJ2-5; no definite D call. The germline V gene encodes CDR1 SQVTM and CDR2 ANQGSEA. This CDR3 comprises 13 residues.

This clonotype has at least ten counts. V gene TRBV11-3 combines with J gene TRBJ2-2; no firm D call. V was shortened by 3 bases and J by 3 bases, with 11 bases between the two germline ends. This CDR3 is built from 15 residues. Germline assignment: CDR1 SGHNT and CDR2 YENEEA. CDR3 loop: CASSLGRSDTGELFF. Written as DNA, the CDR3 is TGTGCCAGCAGCTTGGGTAGGAGCGACACCGGGGAGCTGTTTTTT.